This T cell receptor (beta chain) was retrieved from a study of blood T cell repertoires in COVID-19. The trim removed 6 bases at V and 5 bases at J, leaving 8 bases unmatched. CDR3 length: 14 amino acids. Germline lookup yields CDR1 LNHDA and CDR2 SQIVND (reference sequence). Ages ranged from roughly 18 to 100 years, with residence in approximately 23 US areas. Clinical history as reported by participants underpinned cohort assignment. This table comes from immunoSEQ multiplex PCR, and its TCRdb copy is limited to in-frame clones, with some not included. The table has around 200,000 clones, 84% seen once.

The rearrangement joins TRBV19 to TRBJ1-1, with 8 bases identical to TRBD1. Input material: PBMCs or T cells enriched from blood (not recorded which). This clonotype was obtained from a woman in her twenties or thirties who had recovered from COVID-19. The CDR3 is CASRRDRGGTEAFF. CDR3 nucleotides: TGTGCCAGTAGGCGAGACAGGGGTGGTACTGAAGCTTTCTTT.